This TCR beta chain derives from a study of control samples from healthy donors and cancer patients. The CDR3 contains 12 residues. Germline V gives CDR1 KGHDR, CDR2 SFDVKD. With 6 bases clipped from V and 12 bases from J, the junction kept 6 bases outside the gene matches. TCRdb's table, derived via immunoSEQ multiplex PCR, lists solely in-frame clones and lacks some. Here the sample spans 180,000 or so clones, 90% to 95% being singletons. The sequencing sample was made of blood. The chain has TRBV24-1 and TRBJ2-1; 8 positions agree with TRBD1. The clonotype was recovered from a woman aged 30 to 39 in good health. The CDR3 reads CATSPYTGGQFF. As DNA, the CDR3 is TGTGCCACCAGTCCTTATACAGGGGGGCAGTTCTTC.